This T cell receptor (beta chain) emerged from a study of blood T cell repertoires in COVID-19. Per the study methods: Reference gene primer amplification yielded estimated nucleated cell counts. TCRdb keeps only in-frame clones here, not all; method: immunoSEQ multiplex PCR. V and J calls and clone size follow that table, whereas D and trimming were derived from the DNA. This sample has some 38,000 clones, with around four fifths found just once. Germline CDR1 and CDR2: SEHNR and FQNEAQ (reference sequence). The length of the CDR3 is 12 residues. V lost 5 bases and J lost 8, with 7 bases in between. This chain links TRBV7-9 with TRBJ1-6; D not resolved. Sequenced material: peripheral blood. The source of this sequence is a man aged 45 to 65 with active COVID-19. CDR3 sequence (DNA): TGTGCCAGCAGCGTTAGTTATTCACCCCTCCACTTT. It codes for CASSVSYSPLHF.